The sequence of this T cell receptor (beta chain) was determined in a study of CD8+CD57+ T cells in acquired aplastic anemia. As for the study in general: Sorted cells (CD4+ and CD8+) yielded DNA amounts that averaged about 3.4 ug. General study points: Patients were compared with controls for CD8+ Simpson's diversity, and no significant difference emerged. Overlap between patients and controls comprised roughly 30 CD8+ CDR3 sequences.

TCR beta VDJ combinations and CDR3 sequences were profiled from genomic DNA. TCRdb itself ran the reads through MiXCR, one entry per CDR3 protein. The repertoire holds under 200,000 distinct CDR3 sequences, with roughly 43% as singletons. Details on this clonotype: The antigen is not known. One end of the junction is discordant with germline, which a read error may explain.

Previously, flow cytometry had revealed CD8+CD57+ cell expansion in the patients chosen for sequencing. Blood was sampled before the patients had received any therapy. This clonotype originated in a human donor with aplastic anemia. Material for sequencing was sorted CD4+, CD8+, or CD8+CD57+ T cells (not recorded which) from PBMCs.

CDR3 sequence: CATSDSTGPNQPQHF. The CDR3 coding sequence is TGTGCCACCAGCGATTCTACGGGACCCAATCAGCCCCAGCATTTT. The chain links TRBV24-1 to TRBJ1-5, with a possible D match to TRBD1 (5 bases). CDR3 length: 15 residues. From germline, CDR1 is KGHDR and CDR2 SFDVKD.